This T cell receptor (beta chain) was profiled in a study of blood T cell repertoires in COVID-19. Repertoires were generated with immunoSEQ multiplex PCR, while TCRdb's copy carries only in-frame clones and drops some. The sample consists of about 260,000 clones, 86% of them appearing once. As for this clone: A junction boundary mismatches the germline segment, possibly from a read error.

CDR1 and CDR2 (germline): GTSNPN, SVGIG (reference sequence). The CDR3 length is 13 residues. The chain joins TRBV30 to TRBJ2-7; 11 bases agree with TRBD1. Sample: peripheral blood. The clonotype was recovered from a man aged 35 to 55 who had recovered from COVID-19. The CDR3 DNA follows: TGTGCCTGGAGTGTACGTCCGGGACAGGGGGGTCTATTC. Amino acids: CAWSVRPGQGGLF.